The sequence of this T cell receptor (beta chain) was determined in a study of Ad26.COV2.S vaccination and SARS-CoV-2 variants. About the research overall: Sample donor was a member of the COV1001 Ad26.COV2.S trial arm. The vaccine Ad26.COV2.S was put into the muscle once, or twice with 56 days between.

Concerning this clone: Its antigen is not known.

Regarding the study as a whole: Placebo recipients trailed vaccine recipients in spike-specific TCR breadth.

Treatment reported: roughly 19 received Ad26.COV2.S at low or high dose, single or two shots; a few received placebo; per-sample allocation not given. Material that was analyzed had been drawn on day 63 after the first vaccine or placebo injection. The protocol was immunoSEQ multiplex PCR, while the TCRdb copy is restricted to in-frame clones and leaves out a portion. The data hold 400,000 or so clones, with 75% to 90% observed a single time. Sequenced here: peripheral blood, sampled in a trial of Ad26.COV2.S vaccine versus placebo. The clonotype comes from a person aged 18 to 65 who received the Ad26.COV2.S COVID-19 vaccine or a placebo.

CDR3 protein: CASSSGLAEDTQYF. The CDR3 DNA sequence: TGTGCCAGCAGCTCCGGACTAGCGGAAGATACGCAGTATTTT. The chain employs TRBV13 and TRBJ2-3; 10 bases agree with TRBD2. V dropped 4 bases and J dropped 5; count of bases not matched to a gene: 3. CDR3 size: 14 residues. The germline V gene has CDR1 PRHDT and CDR2 FYEKMQ (reference sequence).